The 13 T cell receptor beta chains below were found in one sample sequenced in a study of T cells in localized non-small cell lung cancer. The assay was immunoSEQ multiplex PCR, and TCRdb's table has in-frame clones only and misses some. The table records about 43,000 clones, around nine tenths of them present only once. The sample in question was PBMCs, obtained before any cancer treatment. Receptors were obtained from a woman aged 35 to 69 with stage II lung adenocarcinoma.

The chain joins TRBV18 to TRBJ2-7, with a weak D call TRBD1 (6 bases). The CDR3 runs 17 residues. The V gene's germline CDR1 is KGHSH and CDR2 LQKENI. Trimming took 5 bases from V and 3 from J, leaving 23 bases between them. CDR3 in DNA: TGTGCCAGCTCAACTATTAAGACAGGCTCAGAACGCTACGAGCAGTACTTC. It is translated as CASSTIKTGSERYEQYF.

This rearrangement joins TRBV9 to TRBJ2-1; D is uncertain. V was clipped by 3 bases and J by 4 bases, with 8 bases between them. Germline CDR1 and CDR2: SGDLS and YYNGEE. The CDR3 extends over 13 amino acids. CDR3 sequence: CASSERLYNEQFF. The DNA for the CDR3 is TGTGCCAGCAGCGAGAGGCTTTACAATGAGCAGTTCTTC.

V usage is TRBV18 and J usage is TRBJ1-1, with D unclear. Trimming stripped 3 bases from V and 1 base from J, with 12 bases between. Germline-derived CDR1 and CDR2 are KGHSH and LQKENI. The CDR3 is 15 amino acids. The CDR3 DNA follows: TGTGCCAGCTCACCCCTCGAAATGAGGAACACTGAAGCTTTCTTT. It codes for CASSPLEMRNTEAFF.

J is TRBJ1-2 and V is TRBV7-9; TRBD1 matches at 8 bases. From germline, CDR1 is SEHNR and CDR2 FQNEAQ (reference sequence). This CDR3 contains 17 residues. With 1 base clipped from V and 8 bases from J, the junction kept 15 bases outside the gene matches. In DNA, the CDR3 is TGTGCCAGCAGCTTAGGGGGAGGACAGGGTGGAATGCTCGGCTACACCTTC. It translates to CASSLGGGQGGMLGYTF.

The chain recombines TRBV28 with TRBJ2-7, with 7 bases aligning to TRBD1. Germline CDR1 MDHEN, CDR2 SYDVKM. The CDR3 runs 15 residues. J was trimmed by 3 bases and V by 4 bases; bases with no gene match: 9. Here the CDR3 reads CASSYPGQQDYEQYF. In nucleotides, the CDR3 is TGTGCCAGCAGTTACCCGGGACAGCAGGACTACGAGCAGTACTTC.

The chain links TRBV21-1 to TRBJ2-1; TRBD2 is the table's D call, not checked against the DNA. TRBV21-1 is assigned pseudogene status. CDR3 length: 18 residues. Here the CDR3 DNA reads TGTGCCAGCAGTAATGGGACTAGCGGGGGCAGCTCCTACAATGAGCAGTTCTTC. Translation gives CASSNGTSGGSSYNEQFF.

The chain is built from TRBV18 and TRBJ2-6, with D unresolved. V lost 0 bases and J 0 bases, leaving 6 bases between the germline ends. The CDR3 runs to 16 residues. Germline V lookup: CDR1 KGHSH, CDR2 LQKENI. The CDR3 sequence: CASSPPMGSGANVLTF. The CDR3 DNA reads TGTGCCAGCTCACCACCGATGGGCTCTGGGGCCAACGTCCTGACTTTC.

This chain joins TRBV7-2 and TRBJ2-7, with 10 nucleotides matching TRBD2. Germline CDR1 and CDR2: SGHTA and FQGNSA. The CDR3 extends over 16 amino acids. V trimming: 1 base; J trimming: 2 bases; junction bases outside the gene matches: 5. CDR3 region: CASSLGGAGGPYEQYF. Here the CDR3 DNA reads TGTGCCAGCAGCTTAGGTGGAGCGGGGGGGCCCTACGAGCAGTACTTC.

The V call is TRBV5-1, the J call TRBJ2-3; perhaps TRBD2 as D (6 bases). V dropped 0 bases and J dropped 0 bases, with 8 bases sitting between them. Germline assignment: CDR1 SGHRS and CDR2 YFSETQ. CDR3 length: 15 amino acids. CDR3 in amino acids: CASSLGGASTDTQYF. The CDR3 nucleotides read TGCGCCAGCAGCTTGGGCGGGGCCAGCACAGATACGCAGTATTTT.

The genes are TRBV9 and TRBJ2-2; TRBD1 agrees at 8 bases. The length of the CDR3 is 13 residues. Germline V gene sequence: CDR1 SGDLS, CDR2 YYNGEE. J gave up 7 bases and V 3 bases, and 2 bases lay outside the gene matches. The CDR3 nucleotides are TGTGCCAGCAGCGCACAGGGGGACGGGGAGCTGTTTTTT. Protein product: CASSAQGDGELFF.

This clone was detected only once. The chain carries TRBV14 and TRBJ1-1, with D uncertain. The CDR3 is made up of 15 amino acids. CDR1 SGHDN and CDR2 FVKESK come from the germline V gene. Trimming removed 3 bases from V and 1 base from J, with 12 bases in between. The CDR3 DNA reads as TGTGCCAGCAGCCAGGGCCCCCCATGGAACACTGAAGCTTTCTTT. This codes for CASSQGPPWNTEAFF.

The chain is built from TRBV19 and TRBJ2-5; TRBD2 is a possible D gene (6 bases). CDR3 length: 16 residues. Germline V gene lookup returns CDR1 LNHDA and CDR2 SQIVND (reference sequence). Trimming shortened V by 3 bases and J by 3 bases, and 17 bases separated the two germline ends. CDR3 DNA sequence: TGTGCCAGTAGTATTTCCGGGGAGGATTTGGAAGAGACCCAGTACTTC. Translated: CASSISGEDLEETQYF.

The chain couples TRBV6-1 to TRBJ2-1; D possibly corresponds to TRBD1 (6 bases). The length of the CDR3 is 14 residues. Looked up from germline, CDR1 is MNHNS and CDR2 is SASEGT. V dropped 7 bases and J dropped 6 bases, with 16 bases sitting between them. The CDR3 DNA reads TGTGCCAGCACTATTACAGGGACCCGCAATGAGCAGTTCTTC. Amino acid sequence: CASTITGTRNEQFF.